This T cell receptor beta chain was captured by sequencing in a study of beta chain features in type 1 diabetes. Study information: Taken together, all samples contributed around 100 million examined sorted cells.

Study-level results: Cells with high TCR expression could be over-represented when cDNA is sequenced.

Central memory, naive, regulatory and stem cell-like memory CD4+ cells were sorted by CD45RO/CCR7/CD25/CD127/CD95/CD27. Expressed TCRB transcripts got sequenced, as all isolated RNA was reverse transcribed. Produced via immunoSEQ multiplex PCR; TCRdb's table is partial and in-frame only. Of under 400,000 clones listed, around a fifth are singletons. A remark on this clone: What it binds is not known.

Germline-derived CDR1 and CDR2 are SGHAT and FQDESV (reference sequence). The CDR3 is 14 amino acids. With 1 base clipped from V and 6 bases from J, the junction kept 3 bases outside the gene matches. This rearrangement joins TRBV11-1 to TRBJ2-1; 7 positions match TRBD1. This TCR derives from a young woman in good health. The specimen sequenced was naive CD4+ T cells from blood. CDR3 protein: CASSLGRGSNEQFF. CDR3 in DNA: TGTGCCAGCAGCTTAGGCAGGGGGAGCAATGAGCAGTTCTTC.